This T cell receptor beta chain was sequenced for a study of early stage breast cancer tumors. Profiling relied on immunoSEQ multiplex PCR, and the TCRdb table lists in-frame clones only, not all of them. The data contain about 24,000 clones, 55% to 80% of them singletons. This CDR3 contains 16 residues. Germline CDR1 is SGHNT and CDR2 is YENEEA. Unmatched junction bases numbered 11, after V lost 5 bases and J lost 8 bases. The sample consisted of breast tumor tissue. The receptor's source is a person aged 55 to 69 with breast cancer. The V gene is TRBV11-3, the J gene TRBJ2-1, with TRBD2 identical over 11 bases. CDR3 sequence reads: CASSPLPSSGRHEQFF. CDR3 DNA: TGTGCCAGCAGCCCCCTTCCCTCTAGCGGGAGGCATGAGCAGTTCTTC.